This T cell receptor (beta chain) comes out of a study of cytomegalovirus exposure and HLA in healthy donors. Overall study findings and caveats: In an earlier analysis, about 87% or about 30%: the productive usage of most TCR beta V segments.

In germline, CDR1 is LNHDA, CDR2 SQIVND (reference sequence). Trimming at V came to 3 bases and at J to 7 bases, leaving 8 bases not matched to a gene. The CDR3 is 16 residues long. The table lists this clone with a count of one. Its specificity is unknown. It was with 60 Vbeta and 13 Jbeta primers that the PCR ran. Here immunoSEQ multiplex PCR was the method, and the copy in TCRdb shows in-frame clones only, minus some. The sample consists of 30,000 to 45,000 clones, 70% to 90% of them appearing once. The sample consisted of PBMCs. The clonotype was recovered from a woman in her 40s in good health and CMV-seropositive. The chain recombines TRBV19 with TRBJ2-3, with 12 positions matching TRBD1. The CDR3 reads CASSMAKGQGANTQYF. The CDR3 DNA reads TGTGCCAGTAGTATGGCTAAGGGACAGGGGGCGAATACGCAGTATTTT.